This is a list of T cell receptor beta chains from one sample in a study of blood T cell repertoires in COVID-19. Clones were sequenced by immunoSEQ multiplex PCR, and TCRdb holds only the in-frame ones, with some missing. Counted here are approximately 39,000 clones, 75% to 90% occurring once; the ten biggest clones make up 24%. Material for sequencing was peripheral blood. Receptor source: a middle-aged man with active or convalescent COVID-19. The CDR3 runs from the conserved cysteine through the conserved F or W. The order of the fields is D gene, J gene, clone size, V gene, CDR3 DNA, CDR3 protein. D genes are given only for firm matches. Not every row has a clone size; where given, it reads once, few, many or a size class.

>TRBD2|TRBJ2-3|.|TRBV18
TGTGCCAGCTCACCACGTACGGGACTAGCGATCACAGATACGCAGTATTTT
CASSPRTGLAITDTQYF
>.|TRBJ2-5|.|TRBV13
TGTGCCAGCAGCTCCGACAGGTTCCAAGAGACCCAGTACTTC
CASSSDRFQETQYF
>TRBD2|TRBJ2-3|.|TRBV5-6
TGTGCCAGCAGCTCCTTAGCGGGGGGCTCGGATACGCAGTATTTT
CASSSLAGGSDTQYF
>TRBD1|TRBJ2-5|.|TRBV4-1
TGCGCCAGCAGCCGGGGGACAGTGGGAGAGACCCAGTACTTC
CASSRGTVGETQYF
>.|TRBJ2-1|.|TRBV7-3
TGTGCCAGCAGCTTAACCGGGGTCTACAATGAGCAGTTCTTC
CASSLTGVYNEQFF
>TRBD1|TRBJ1-1|.|TRBV19
TGTGCCAGTAGCCTATACGGCCGACCCCAGGGACAGCAGAACACTGAAGCTTTCTTT
CASSLYGRPQGQQNTEAFF
>.|TRBJ2-2|.|TRBV29-1
TGCAGCGGACACCGGAACACCGGGGAGCTGTTTTTT
CSGHRNTGELFF
>.|TRBJ1-1|.|TRBV6-5
TGTGCCAGCAGTTACTCGAGTTTCTCTGAAGCTTTCTTT
CASSYSSFSEAFF
>TRBD2|TRBJ2-2|.|TRBV7-9
TGTGCCAGCAGCTACCGGCGGCGGGGGGCCGAAAACACCGGGGAGCTGTTTTTT
CASSYRRRGAENTGELFF
>TRBD2|TRBJ2-7|.|TRBV10-3
TGTGCCATCAGTGGCCTAGCGGGAATCGAGCAGTACTTC
CAISGLAGIEQYF
>.|TRBJ1-5|.|TRBV19
TGTGCCAGTAGCGAAACAGAGAATCAGCCCCAGCATTTT
CASSETENQPQHF
>TRBD1|TRBJ1-2|once|TRBV19
TGTGCCAGTAGTCGCGACAGGGGGCAGGGCTACACCTTC
CASSRDRGQGYTF
>.|TRBJ2-5|once|TRBV15
TGTGCCACCGGCCCCGAAGAGACCCAGTACTTC
CATGPEETQYF
>TRBD2|TRBJ2-1|.|TRBV27
TGTGCCAGCAGTTTTGGGACTACCCGCCCCTACGAGCAGTTCTTC
CASSFGTTRPYEQFF
>.|TRBJ1-1|.|TRBV15
TGTGCCACCAGCAGAGCCCTCGGGGTTGGGGACACTGAAGCTTTCTTT
CATSRALGVGDTEAFF
>TRBD1|TRBJ1-4|once|TRBV6-5
TGTGCCAGCAGTTACACTTCAGGGGGAAAACTGTTTTTT
CASSYTSGGKLFF
>TRBD1|TRBJ1-1|once|TRBV28
TGTGCCATAGCGAAATACAGGGGTGGGAACACTGAAGCTTTCTTT
CAIAKYRGGNTEAFF
>.|TRBJ1-5|few|TRBV5-1
TGCGCCAGCAGCTTGAACGGGAATCAGCCCCAGCATTTT
CASSLNGNQPQHF
>.|TRBJ2-1|few|TRBV7-2
TGTGCCAGCAGCAAAGACTCGACAGGCTACAATGAGCAGTTCTTC
CASSKDSTGYNEQFF
>TRBD1|TRBJ1-1|few|TRBV2
TGTGCCAGCAGCTGGGGGACAGGGGAAACTGAAGCTTTCTTT
CASSWGTGETEAFF
>.|TRBJ2-5|.|TRBV6-6
TGTGCCAGCAGTTTTTCCCCGGAGACCCAGTACTTC
CASSFSPETQYF
>TRBD1|TRBJ2-7|.|TRBV30
TGTGCCTGGACTACCGGGACAGTCTACGAGCAGTACTTC
CAWTTGTVYEQYF
>.|TRBJ2-1|.|TRBV6-6
TGTGCCAGCAGTTACGCGGGGCCCTACAATGAGCAGTTCTTC
CASSYAGPYNEQFF
>TRBD2|TRBJ2-7|.|TRBV27
TGTGCCAGCAGTTTATGGGGACTAGCGGGTACCTACGAGCAGTACTTC
CASSLWGLAGTYEQYF
>TRBD1|TRBJ1-2|.|TRBV6-5
TGTGCCAGCAGTAATCCAGGGGGCGTAATTCGGGGCTACACCTTC
CASSNPGGVIRGYTF
>TRBD2|TRBJ2-1|.|TRBV27
TGTGCCAGTCGTAGCGGGGGGGCCTATGAGCAGTTCTTC
CASRSGGAYEQFF
>.|TRBJ1-1|.|TRBV7-9
TGTGCCAGCAGCCCCACCTGGGGGGGACACACTGAAGCTTTCTTT
CASSPTWGGHTEAFF
>.|TRBJ1-5|.|TRBV4-1
TGCGCCAGCAGCCGAAACGAAGGGGTTGCGGCCGTTCAGCCCCAGCATTTT
CASSRNEGVAAVQPQHF
>TRBD1|TRBJ2-5|.|TRBV7-9
TGTGCCAGCAGCTTAGTAGGGACAGGAGAGACCCAGTACTTC
CASSLVGTGETQYF
>TRBD2|TRBJ2-7|.|TRBV27
TGTGCCAGCAGTTCCCGCGTTACGCGCGCGGGGGACTCCTACGAGCAGTACTTC
CASSSRVTRAGDSYEQYF
>.|TRBJ1-1|few|TRBV11-3
TGTGCCAGCAGCAGAGGTAAGAACACTGAAGCTTTCTTT
CASSRGKNTEAFF
>.|TRBJ2-2|.|TRBV2
TGTGCCAAGACAGGTGGGAACACCGGGGAGCTGTTTTTT
CAKTGGNTGELFF
>.|TRBJ2-7|.|TRBV5-1
TGCGCCAGCAGCACCACATGGGGGCTCTCCTACGAGCAGTACTTC
CASSTTWGLSYEQYF
>.|TRBJ1-1|.|TRBV5-5
TGTGCCAGCAGCTTGTTCCTAGGTGAAGCTTTCTTT
CASSLFLGEAFF
>TRBD2|TRBJ2-7|.|TRBV13
TGTGCCAGCAGCCGTTCTCGGAATAGCGGGCACTCCTACGAGCAGTACTTC
CASSRSRNSGHSYEQYF
>TRBD1|TRBJ2-6|.|TRBV9
TGTGCCAGCAGCCTATTTGAAGGACAGGGAAGCTCTGGGGCCAACGTCCTGACTTTC
CASSLFEGQGSSGANVLTF
>.|TRBJ2-7|.|TRBV28
TGTGCCAGCTTAGGGGCCTACGAGCAGTACTTC
CASLGAYEQYF
>.|TRBJ1-6|.|TRBV10-3
TGTGCCATCAGTGATAGGGGCGGTGACTATAATTCACCCCTCCACTTT
CAISDRGGDYNSPLHF
>.|TRBJ1-2|.|TRBV5-8
TGTGCCAGCAGCTTGACCCCGAGAAACTATGGCTACACCTTC
CASSLTPRNYGYTF
>.|TRBJ1-3|.|TRBV28
TGTGCCACGTCCCAAGGGGCGGGAAACACCATATATTTT
CATSQGAGNTIYF
>TRBD1|TRBJ1-2|.|TRBV18
TGTGCCAGCTCACCGGCGCGGACAGGAGATTATGGCTACACCTTC
CASSPARTGDYGYTF
>TRBD1|TRBJ1-2|.|TRBV29-1
TGCAGCGTGGGGACAGGGATTAGGGATGGCTACACCTTC
CSVGTGIRDGYTF
>TRBD1|TRBJ2-2|.|TRBV5-4
TGTGCCAGCAGCTGGGGACAGGGGGCGAACACCGGGGAGCTGTTTTTT
CASSWGQGANTGELFF